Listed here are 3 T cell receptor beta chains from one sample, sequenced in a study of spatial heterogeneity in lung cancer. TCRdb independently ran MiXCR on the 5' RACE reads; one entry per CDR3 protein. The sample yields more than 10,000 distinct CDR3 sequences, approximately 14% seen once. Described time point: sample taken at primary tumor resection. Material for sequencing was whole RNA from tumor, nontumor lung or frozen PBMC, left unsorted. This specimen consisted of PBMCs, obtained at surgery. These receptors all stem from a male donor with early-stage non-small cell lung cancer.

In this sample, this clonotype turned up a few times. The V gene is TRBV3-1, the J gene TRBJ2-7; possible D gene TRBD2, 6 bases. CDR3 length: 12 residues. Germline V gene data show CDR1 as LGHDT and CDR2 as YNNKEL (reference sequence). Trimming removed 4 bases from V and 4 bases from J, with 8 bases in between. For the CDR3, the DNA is TGTGCCAGCAGCCCAGGGAGGTACGAGCAGTACTTC. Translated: CASSPGRYEQYF.

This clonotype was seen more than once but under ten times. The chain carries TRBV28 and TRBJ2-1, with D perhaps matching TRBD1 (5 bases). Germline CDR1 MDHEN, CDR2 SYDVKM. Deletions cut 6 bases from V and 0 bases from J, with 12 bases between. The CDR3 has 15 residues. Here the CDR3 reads CASSPDISSYNEQFF. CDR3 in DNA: TGTGCCAGCAGCCCGGACATAAGCTCCTACAATGAGCAGTTCTTC.

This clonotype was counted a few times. The CDR3: CASKDHVSNQPQHF. The DNA for the CDR3 is TGTGCCAGCAAGGACCACGTTAGCAATCAGCCCCAGCATTTT. V is TRBV6-6 and J is TRBJ1-5, with D uncertain. Looked up from germline, CDR1 is MNHNY and CDR2 is SVGAGI (reference sequence). Trimming cost V 7 bases and J 0 bases, with 10 bases left between them. CDR3 length equals 14 residues.